The 11 T cell receptor beta chains listed next were all sequenced from one sample in a study of beta chain features in type 1 diabetes. Study-wide points: In all four CD4+ subsets, TCRB CDR3 length was significantly, moderately reduced in type 1 diabetes.

No cognate antigen is known for these TCRs. The sequenced template was cDNA made from the entire isolated RNA. TCRdb's table, derived via immunoSEQ multiplex PCR, lists solely in-frame clones and lacks some. The sample yields 500,000 to 800,000 clones, around an eighth seen once. The sequencing input was naive CD4+ T cells from blood. These TCRs come from a man in his thirties or forties with type 1 diabetes.

The chain joins TRBV4-2 to TRBJ2-5, with D possibly TRBD2 on 7 matching bases. This CDR3 contains 16 residues. Trimming took off 4 bases at V and 1 base at J, with 16 bases between the two ends. Germline CDR1 LGHNA, CDR2 YNFKEQ. CDR3 residues: CASSLLGGETQETQYF. CDR3 bases: TGTGCCAGCAGCCTTTTAGGGGGGGAAACCCAAGAGACCCAGTACTTC.

The V call is TRBV2, the J call TRBJ2-2; D is uncertain. With 8 bases removed from V and 4 bases from J, the gap between germline ends came to 14 bases. Germline assignment: CDR1 SNHLY and CDR2 FYNNEI. The CDR3 covers 14 residues. CDR3 in amino acids: CASSATTSTGELFF. The CDR3 DNA is TGTGCCAGCTCCGCAACTACGAGCACCGGGGAGCTGTTTTTT.

V is TRBV7-9 and J is TRBJ1-2; 8 bases map to TRBD1. The CDR3 is made up of 12 amino acids. Trimming at V came to 3 bases and at J to 9 bases, leaving 3 bases not matched to a gene. CDR1 SEHNR and CDR2 FQNEAQ come from the germline V gene (reference sequence). The CDR3 nucleotides read TGTGCCAGCAGCTTCGACAGGGGTAGCTACACCTTC. As protein: CASSFDRGSYTF.

This clone was seen a handful of times. The chain joins TRBV7-9 to TRBJ2-5; possible D gene TRBD2, 6 bases. The CDR3 length is 14 residues. V lost 5 bases and J lost 1, with 11 bases in between. Germline CDR1 is SEHNR and CDR2 is FQNEAQ (reference sequence). The CDR3 reads CASSRDFLQETQYF. DNA of the CDR3: TGTGCCAGCAGCCGGGACTTTCTCCAAGAGACCCAGTACTTC.

The genes are TRBV7-8 and TRBJ1-6; D might be TRBD1 (5 bases). CDR3 length: 14 residues. Germline values: CDR1 SGHVS, CDR2 FQNEAQ. V shed 7 bases and J shed 11 bases, with 18 bases lying between them. The DNA of the CDR3 is TGTGCCAGCAACCTAGACGGGGGGAGGACACCCCTCCACTTT. Its translation is CASNLDGGRTPLHF.

This clone was detected a few times. This chain links TRBV5-4 with TRBJ2-1; 12 nucleotides align to TRBD2. After removal of 2 bases from V and 3 bases from J, the junction contained 6 bases not matched to a gene. The CDR3 runs to 17 residues. The germline V gene has CDR1 SGHNT and CDR2 YYREEE (reference sequence). This chain's CDR3 is CASSFRLAGANYNEQFF. The CDR3 coding sequence is TGTGCCAGCAGCTTTAGACTAGCGGGGGCCAACTACAATGAGCAGTTCTTC.

The V and J genes are TRBV6-1 and TRBJ2-1, with TRBD2 matching over 13 bases. The V and J ends lost 4 bases and 0 bases, in that order; junction bases with no gene match: 9. CDR3 length equals 19 residues. CDR1 is MNHNS and CDR2 is SASEGT in the germline V gene. The CDR3 bases are TGTGCCAGCAGTGGGGGACTAGCGGGGCCTTATAGCTCCTACAATGAGCAGTTCTTC. This sequence encodes CASSGGLAGPYSSYNEQFF.

This clone was counted a few times. This chain uses TRBV6-5 with TRBJ1-2; no clear D. V shed 2 bases and J shed 2 bases, with 6 bases lying between them. Per the germline V gene, CDR1 is MNHEY and CDR2 is SVGAGI. The CDR3 extends over 13 amino acids. CDR3 sequence: CASSYARNYGYTF. The CDR3, as DNA: TGTGCCAGCAGTTACGCCAGAAACTATGGCTACACCTTC.

The chain uses TRBV5-8 and TRBJ1-2, with a possible D match to TRBD1 (6 bases). The CDR3 consists of 15 residues. V lost 0 bases and J lost 4, with 13 bases in between. CDR1 and CDR2 (germline): SGHTS, YDEGEE. CDR3 bases: TGTGCCAGCAGCTTGGAAGGTAGACAGGTCTATGGCTACACCTTC. Protein: CASSLEGRQVYGYTF.

This clone turned up a few times. The V gene is TRBV5-1, the J gene TRBJ2-1, with D maybe TRBD1 (6 bases). Trimming took off 2 bases at V and 7 bases at J, with 13 bases between the two ends. CDR3 length: 14 residues. Germline V gives CDR1 SGHRS, CDR2 YFSETQ. The CDR3: CASSLQGSENEQFF. The CDR3 DNA reads as TGCGCCAGCAGCTTACAGGGATCGGAAAATGAGCAGTTCTTC.

This clone showed up just a few times. This chain links TRBV7-2 with TRBJ1-1; D ambiguous. The CDR3 covers 15 residues. Trimming cost V 1 base and J 8 bases, with 17 bases left between them. Germline CDR1 SGHTA, CDR2 FQGNSA. CDR3 DNA sequence: TGTGCCAGCAGCTTAGATTTCGGTCAGGCCGGGGAAGCTTTCTTT. It codes for CASSLDFGQAGEAFF.